These T cell receptor beta chains were read from a single sample in a study of T cells after yellow fever vaccination. TCRdb reanalysed the 5' RACE reads using MiXCR and keeps one entry per CDR3 protein. This table holds 95,000 to 150,000 distinct CDR3 sequences, under 9% found once. The sequencing here drew on CD8+ T cells sorted from PBMCs, taken on the day of the yellow fever booster vaccination. The receptor set was obtained from a man aged 18 to 29 who received the YFV17D yellow fever vaccine. The CDR3 runs from the conserved cysteine through the conserved F or W. Each record gives: J gene, D gene, V gene, clone size, CDR3 DNA, CDR3 protein. A D gene is named only where the DNA matches it firmly. Only some rows state a clone size, as once, few, many or a class for expanded clones.

J: TRBJ1-3; D: NA; V: TRBV9; size: NA; DNA: TGTGCCAGCAGCGTAGGTTTGGGTTCTGGAAACACCATATATTTT; CDR3: CASSVGLGSGNTIYF
J: TRBJ2-1; D: TRBD2; V: TRBV6-5; size: few; DNA: TGTGCCAGCAGTTTTACTAGCGGGGGGGTAGGGGAGCAGTTCTTC; CDR3: CASSFTSGGVGEQFF
J: TRBJ2-3; D: TRBD2; V: TRBV9; size: NA; DNA: TGTGCCAGCAGCGTAGGACTAGCGGGGGGGAGGAGCACAGATACGCAGTATTTT; CDR3: CASSVGLAGGRSTDTQYF
J: TRBJ2-5; D: NA; V: TRBV20-1; size: few; DNA: TGCAGTGAAGGCTCACTAGAGACCCAGTACTTC; CDR3: CSEGSLETQYF
J: TRBJ2-5; D: NA; V: TRBV25-1; size: few; DNA: TGTGCCAGCAGTGACGAGACCCAGTACTTC; CDR3: CASSDETQYF
J: TRBJ2-3; D: NA; V: TRBV27; size: few; DNA: TGTGCCAGCAGTTTACTGGGACGGAGCGGCACAGATACGCAGTATTTT; CDR3: CASSLLGRSGTDTQYF
J: TRBJ1-5; D: NA; V: TRBV25-1; size: NA; DNA: TGTGCCAGCAAGGGCCCCTCGTCGGGTCAGCCCCAGCATTTT; CDR3: CASKGPSSGQPQHF
J: TRBJ1-2; D: NA; V: TRBV29-1; size: few; DNA: TGCAGCGTTGAGGTTAGAACGGAATATGGCTACACCTTC; CDR3: CSVEVRTEYGYTF
J: TRBJ1-2; D: TRBD1; V: TRBV7-6; size: NA; DNA: TGTGCCAGCAGCCCCCACCCGGACAGGGTAACTGGCTACACCTTC; CDR3: CASSPHPDRVTGYTF
J: TRBJ1-2; D: NA; V: TRBV9; size: few; DNA: TGTGCCAGCAGCGCCCATACTACAGGGAACTATGGCTACACCTTC; CDR3: CASSAHTTGNYGYTF
J: TRBJ2-7; D: NA; V: TRBV20-1; size: NA; DNA: TGCAGTGCTAGTGGTGGTAGGGAGCAGTACTTC; CDR3: CSASGGREQYF
J: TRBJ2-7; D: TRBD2; V: TRBV6-6; size: few; DNA: TGTGCCAGCAGTTACCCCCCGACTAGCGGGGGGACTTTCGAGCAGTACTTC; CDR3: CASSYPPTSGGTFEQYF
J: TRBJ1-1; D: NA; V: TRBV15; size: NA; DNA: TGTGCCACCAGCAGAGTAAAGGTGAACACTGAAGCTTTCTTT; CDR3: CATSRVKVNTEAFF
J: TRBJ2-7; D: NA; V: TRBV5-6; size: few; DNA: TGTGCCAGCAGCTTGGGGGATTCCGAGCAGTACTTC; CDR3: CASSLGDSEQYF
J: TRBJ1-6; D: TRBD1; V: TRBV25-1; size: NA; DNA: TGTGCCAGCTCAAAGACAGGGTTATCACCCCTCCACTTT; CDR3: CASSKTGLSPLHF
J: TRBJ2-7; D: NA; V: TRBV11-1; size: NA; DNA: TGTGCCAGCAGCCCTCGATTGACAGGATCCGATGAGCAGTACTTC; CDR3: CASSPRLTGSDEQYF
J: TRBJ2-6; D: NA; V: TRBV7-3; size: few; DNA: TGTGCCAGCAGGCCCACAGCCACAGGTGATTTTGGGGCCAACGTCCTGACTTTC; CDR3: CASRPTATGDFGANVLTF
J: TRBJ2-3; D: NA; V: TRBV3-1; size: few; DNA: TGTGCCAGCAGCCAAGGGGCAGGGGAAGCGGATACGCAGTATTTT; CDR3: CASSQGAGEADTQYF
J: TRBJ2-1; D: NA; V: TRBV4-3; size: many; DNA: TGCGCCAGCAGTCCCGGGACACCTCCCTACAATGAGCAGTTCTTC; CDR3: CASSPGTPPYNEQFF
J: TRBJ2-3; D: TRBD2; V: TRBV5-1; size: NA; DNA: TGCGCCAGCAGCGGGGCTAGCGGAGCCCGCACAGATACGCAGTATTTT; CDR3: CASSGASGARTDTQYF
J: TRBJ2-3; D: NA; V: TRBV28; size: NA; DNA: TGTGCCAGCAGTTTACGCTTACGGGGGCTGTCGTTTGATACGCAGTATTTT; CDR3: CASSLRLRGLSFDTQYF
J: TRBJ2-2; D: TRBD1; V: TRBV5-1; size: few; DNA: TGCGCCAGCAGTTACCGGGACAGACTTACCGGGGAGCTGTTTTTT; CDR3: CASSYRDRLTGELFF
J: TRBJ1-2; D: TRBD1; V: TRBV6-5; size: few; DNA: TGTGCCAGCAGCCAGGGACAGGGGGCGGTAAACTATGGCTACACCTTC; CDR3: CASSQGQGAVNYGYTF
J: TRBJ2-2; D: NA; V: TRBV19; size: few; DNA: TGTGCCAGCTCCAGGCTACACCTCTCGAACACCGGGGAGCTGTTTTTT; CDR3: CASSRLHLSNTGELFF
J: TRBJ2-5; D: NA; V: TRBV6-2/TRBV6-3; size: few; DNA: TGTGCCAGCAGGCATCCCAGGGTCTCTGATCAAGAGACCCAGTACTTC; CDR3: CASRHPRVSDQETQYF
J: TRBJ2-3; D: NA; V: TRBV5-1; size: many; DNA: TGCGCCAGCAGCGAGGGACAATTAAGCACAGATACGCAGTATTTT; CDR3: CASSEGQLSTDTQYF
J: TRBJ1-1; D: NA; V: TRBV14; size: few; DNA: TGTGCCAGCACAGGGAACACTGAAGCTTTCTTT; CDR3: CASTGNTEAFF
J: TRBJ2-3; D: NA; V: TRBV11-2; size: many; DNA: TGTGCCAGCAGCATCGTTGGTGGGGTCGGATTTGGACTATCAGATACGCAGTATTTT; CDR3: CASSIVGGVGFGLSDTQYF
J: TRBJ2-5; D: NA; V: TRBV6-2/TRBV6-3; size: few; DNA: TGTGCCAGCAGTTACGGGGGGCCAGAGACCCAGTACTTC; CDR3: CASSYGGPETQYF
J: TRBJ1-4; D: NA; V: TRBV3-1; size: NA; DNA: TGTGCCAGCAGCCAAGATTTGGATGCAACTAATGAAAAACTGTTTTTT; CDR3: CASSQDLDATNEKLFF
J: TRBJ2-1; D: TRBD2; V: TRBV4-1; size: NA; DNA: TGCGCCAGCCAGAGCGGGGGGGGCTCCTACAATGAGCAGTTCTTC; CDR3: CASQSGGGSYNEQFF
J: TRBJ1-5; D: NA; V: TRBV19; size: few; DNA: TGTGCCAGTACCCTCGGGGGGTACAGCAATCAGCCCCAGCATTTT; CDR3: CASTLGGYSNQPQHF
J: TRBJ1-1; D: TRBD1; V: TRBV5-1; size: NA; DNA: TGCGCCAGCAGCGACCCGACAGGGGTCAGGGCTGAAGCTTTCTTT; CDR3: CASSDPTGVRAEAFF
J: TRBJ2-3; D: NA; V: TRBV4-1; size: NA; DNA: TGCGCCAGCAGCCGTTTACCGTTTCCGCAGTATTTT; CDR3: CASSRLPFPQYF
J: TRBJ2-3; D: TRBD1; V: TRBV2; size: NA; DNA: TGTGCCAGCAGTGCCGGGACAGGGGCCACAGATACGCAGTATTTT; CDR3: CASSAGTGATDTQYF
J: TRBJ1-1; D: NA; V: TRBV20-1; size: NA; DNA: TGCAGTGCCAAACGATTGGCAAACACTGAAGCTTTCTTT; CDR3: CSAKRLANTEAFF
J: TRBJ1-5; D: NA; V: TRBV4-1; size: many; DNA: TGCGCCAGCAGCCCCGACAGCTCTTATAGCAATCAGCCCCAGCATTTT; CDR3: CASSPDSSYSNQPQHF
J: TRBJ2-5; D: TRBD2; V: TRBV4-1; size: NA; DNA: TGCGCCAGCAGCCCCTGGGAGGGTGGAGAGACCCAGTACTTC; CDR3: CASSPWEGGETQYF
J: TRBJ2-1; D: TRBD2; V: TRBV20-1; size: many; DNA: TGCAGTGCTGACGCTAGCGGGGGGGCGTCTGAGCAGTTCTTC; CDR3: CSADASGGASEQFF
J: TRBJ1-2; D: NA; V: TRBV6-5; size: NA; DNA: TGTGCCAGCAGTTACTTAGTGGGAGGGTCCAACTATGGCTACACCTTC; CDR3: CASSYLVGGSNYGYTF
J: TRBJ2-5; D: TRBD1; V: TRBV5-5; size: few; DNA: TGTGCCAGCAGCAATGGACAGGGGGCTTGGGAGACCCAGTACTTC; CDR3: CASSNGQGAWETQYF
J: TRBJ2-1; D: TRBD2; V: TRBV20-1; size: few; DNA: TGCAGTGCTAGAGATCTCGGGGTAGCGGGGGGGCCTCTAGTAAATGAGCAGTTCTTC; CDR3: CSARDLGVAGGPLVNEQFF
J: TRBJ1-4; D: NA; V: TRBV4-1; size: NA; DNA: TGCGCCAGCAGCCAAGAGGTTGTGAATGAAAAACTGTTTTTT; CDR3: CASSQEVVNEKLFF
J: TRBJ2-3; D: NA; V: TRBV3-1; size: NA; DNA: TGTGCCAGCAGCCAAAGCGGAGGCACGGCAGATACGCAGTATTTT; CDR3: CASSQSGGTADTQYF
J: TRBJ2-1; D: NA; V: TRBV6-2/TRBV6-3; size: NA; DNA: TGTGCCAGCAGTTACCCTTGGTTAATCTACAATGAGCAGTTCTTC; CDR3: CASSYPWLIYNEQFF
J: TRBJ1-1; D: NA; V: TRBV15; size: many; DNA: TGTGCCACCAGCAGAAGGCAGAACACTGAAGCTTTCTTT; CDR3: CATSRRQNTEAFF
J: TRBJ2-3; D: TRBD2; V: TRBV6-4; size: many; DNA: TGTGCCAGCAGTGACTCTAGCGGGGGGGCAGATACGCAGTATTTT; CDR3: CASSDSSGGADTQYF
J: TRBJ2-4; D: NA; V: TRBV3-1; size: NA; DNA: TGTGCCAGCAGCGAAAAGGCGGAACTAGCCAAAAACATTCAGTACTTC; CDR3: CASSEKAELAKNIQYF
J: TRBJ2-5; D: TRBD1; V: TRBV29-1; size: NA; DNA: TGCAGCGTTGTGGGACAGGGGGTCGAGACCCAGTACTTC; CDR3: CSVVGQGVETQYF
J: TRBJ2-3; D: NA; V: TRBV10-3; size: many; DNA: TGTGCCATCAGTGAGGACAGTTGGGATACGCAGTATTTT; CDR3: CAISEDSWDTQYF
J: TRBJ1-4; D: NA; V: TRBV29-1; size: NA; DNA: TGCAGCGTATGGGCTCTTGGGGAAAAACTGTTTTTT; CDR3: CSVWALGEKLFF
J: TRBJ1-2; D: NA; V: TRBV4-3; size: few; DNA: TGCGCCAGCAGCCAAGATCGGTGGGGGGGCTTTATCTTGGGTTCCTATGGCTACACCTTC; CDR3: CASSQDRWGGFILGSYGYTF
J: TRBJ2-5; D: TRBD2; V: TRBV20-1; size: NA; DNA: TGCAGTGCTAGAGGACTAGCGGGGGACCAAGAGACCCAGTACTTC; CDR3: CSARGLAGDQETQYF
J: TRBJ2-7; D: NA; V: TRBV15; size: NA; DNA: TGTGCCACCAAGCCGGCGATTGGACGGACCTACGAGCAGTACTTC; CDR3: CATKPAIGRTYEQYF
J: TRBJ2-1; D: TRBD2; V: TRBV27; size: few; DNA: TGTGCCAGCAGTGAAGCGGGGTGGAATGAGCAGTTCTTC; CDR3: CASSEAGWNEQFF
J: TRBJ2-5; D: NA; V: TRBV28; size: NA; DNA: TGTGCCAGCAGTAAGACAGGACAAGAGACCCAGTACTTC; CDR3: CASSKTGQETQYF
J: TRBJ2-2; D: NA; V: TRBV4-1; size: few; DNA: TGCGCCAGCAGCCAAGTAGGGGGCGGGGAGCTGTTTTTT; CDR3: CASSQVGGGELFF